The present T cell receptor (beta chain) was sequenced within a study of PD-1 blockade in classical Hodgkin lymphoma. V gave up 7 bases and J gave up 1 base, with 14 bases separating them. This CDR3 comprises 15 residues. From germline, CDR1 is MDHEN and CDR2 SYDVKM. Time point specified: newly diagnosed, previously untreated cHL patient sample. Thawed PBMCs underwent magnetic negative selection to yield purified CD4+ T cells. Measured with immunoSEQ multiplex PCR; TCRdb has only the in-frame clones, and not every one. The sample carries approximately 16,000 clones, around 84% recorded once. The clonotype originates from a human donor with classical Hodgkin lymphoma. Sequencing used CD4+ T cells from blood. The chain links TRBV28 to TRBJ1-5; D perhaps matches TRBD1 (5 bases). CDR3 in DNA: TGTGCCAGCACTTGGGACGGTGGAAGCAATCAGCCCCAGCATTTT. Residues: CASTWDGGSNQPQHF. Combining the CDR3 with reference TRBV28 and TRBJ1-5 gives the whole variable domain DVKVTQSSRYLVKRTGEKVFLECVQDMDHENMFWYRQDPGLGLRLIYFSYDVKMKEKGDIPEGYSVSREKKERFSLILESASTNQTSMYLCASTWDGGSNQPQHFGDGTRLSIL.